This T cell receptor (beta chain) comes out of a study of cytomegalovirus exposure and HLA in healthy donors (dated by TCRdb to about 2017). Background on the whole study: An earlier analysis of approximately 590 of the donors reported approximately 290 Gb of sequence data and about 100 million unique TCR beta sequences from roughly 180 million T cells. An earlier analysis of fewer than 750 of the donors used high-throughput TCR beta sequencing to judge whether each TCR beta V gene segment behaved as functional or pseudogenic. Several DR-DQ haplotypes were handled as single units for association and clustering, since linkage in the cohort was strong. An early release that covered about 600 HLA-typed donors contained around 300 gigabases of sequencing data and about 93 million unique TCR sequences. In the later analysis, no new phenotypic data were used to find candidate immune exposures; instead, reliance was placed on TCR beta sequences and their occurrence across donors. Typing coverage differed by locus: A, B, C, DRB1 and DQB1 were typed in about 620-630 donors, DQA1 in 500 to 550, DPA1 in 600 to 610, and DPB1 in 472. The study aimed to test whether signatures of past pathogen exposure could be identified by cataloging public T cell receptors. HLA typing covered class I and class II loci at four-digit resolution. Using immunosequencing, the study profiled T cell repertoires from about 620 subjects and related those repertoires to cytomegalovirus serostatus. On average, 235,054 unique TCR beta nucleotide sequences were sequenced per donor among some 420 genotyped donors of the cohort, with around 19% of those sequences being non-productive. In addition to the first cohort of approximately 670 subjects, a separate validation cohort of approximately 130 different subjects was used. Donor age, sex, ethnicity and CMV serostatus were compiled together with the repertoire data. Among the roughly 430 genotyped donors, around 81% belonged to the genetic ancestry cluster associated with self-reported Caucasian donors. A later analysis re-examined previously published TCR beta repertoires from 500 to 700 donors and added high-resolution HLA genotyping to investigate patterns of TCR occurrence. Genome-wide SNP genotypes for about 65% of the roughly 670 donors were used in a later genetic analysis, which treated that subset as a discovery cohort. Every discovery cohort repertoire had been produced on one sequencing platform. To predict cytomegalovirus infection status, the study combined high-throughput TCR immunosequencing, statistical association of individual TCRs with disease status, and machine learning.

In total, 600 or so healthy bone marrow donors made up the cohort. At the time of sampling, all cohort members were nominally healthy, though unrecorded immune exposures were likely present. The donor was CMV seronegative and belonged to the group of 352 seronegative cohort members. A peripheral blood sample was collected from each donor, and TCR beta sequencing was performed on peripheral blood mononuclear cells. The Qiagen DNeasy Blood Extraction Kit was used to extract genomic DNA from the blood cell samples. The library came from the immunoSEQ multiplex PCR assay. The multiplex PCR relied on a mix of 60 forward primers for TCR Vbeta segments and 13 reverse primers for TCR Jbeta segments. The CDR3 region of rearranged TCR beta genes was amplified from genomic DNA with a multiplex PCR assay. The Illumina HiSeq System was used to sequence the amplified TCR beta libraries as 87-base-pair reads. Per the original workflow: A later analysis tallied some 79 million unique TCR beta chains across the 666 repertoires, and 10 million to 11 million of those chains were shared by two or more donors. Raw reads were error-corrected and collapsed into unique sequences by a nearest-neighbor algorithm in which closely related sequences were merged to remove PCR and sequencing errors. Alignment of CDR3 sequences to IMGT reference sequences was used to assign V, D and J gene segments. Each retained sequence needed at least a six-nucleotide match to both a V gene segment and a J gene segment. A rearrangement counted as productive if the CDR3 had no stop codons and remained in frame with V and J, and every other rearrangement counted as non-productive. Following IMGT convention, CDR3 was defined as the stretch from the second conserved V-encoded cysteine up to the conserved J-encoded phenylalanine. The earlier analysis of 500 to 750 of the donors excluded any sequence lacking an unambiguous match to a single V gene segment. In an earlier analysis of more than 500 of the donors, a V segment was called functional when productive rearrangements were above 56.7%, and segregating when the standard deviation between donors exceeded 5%. To diagnose cytomegalovirus status from the catalog of TCR beta chain sequences, a statistical classification framework was built. V and J gene assignment, in a later analysis, came from comparing TCR nucleotide sequences with IMGT/GENE-DB human TR gene sequences. In a later analysis, CDR3 sequences and most-parsimonious VDJ recombination scenarios were assigned using the TCRdist pipeline. In a later analysis, every TCR beta chain was defined by the combination of its CDR3 amino acid sequence and its V-gene family, and reads without a unique V-gene family were dropped. To address suspected cross-contamination and a sequencing artifact, a later analysis removed 550 to 750 highly shared, low-generation-probability nucleotide sequences. In a later analysis, a clonal expansion index was calculated for each public chain from normalized within-repertoire ranks of inferred template counts. A later analysis computed generation probabilities with a VDJ recombination model fitted to out-of-frame rearrangements, and checked the results against IGoR. In a later analysis, hypergeometric tests were used to score TCR-TCR, TCR-HLA and TCR-CMV co-occurrence, with a repertoire-size bias correction applied to TCR pairs. In a later analysis, false discovery rates were estimated by permuting HLA or CMV assignments 20 times. In a later analysis, co-occurring TCRs were grouped using DBSCAN, and TCRdist sequence similarity was added for clustering within HLA-allele-positive subsets. For co-occurrence clustering, repertoires with fewer than 30,000 or more than 120,000 public chains were excluded, along with roughly five repertoires with anomalous nucleotide sharing. TCRdb's version of the immuneACCESS table is confined to in-frame rearrangements and falls short of the full clone set. An unresolved V gene accounts for under half of the shortfall where checked; the remainder is of unknown origin. That table gives V, J and clone size, and the DNA gave D and trimming. This sample lists 25,000 to 35,000 clones; 44% were detected once. Together, the top ten hold around 2% of the sample.

In the case of this clone: This receptor's antigen is unknown. No much larger clonotype is one base removed from it; base qualities were not supplied.

The germline V gene (reference sequence) gives CDR1 as SEHNR and CDR2 as FQNEAQ. The cysteine opens and the phenylalanine closes a CDR3 of 14 amino acids. The CDR3 DNA has 42 bases and is translated from base 1. The V end loses 1 base and the J end loses 6 bases, and a stretch of 10 bases separates them. General conclusions and limits of the study: In a later genetic analysis, a missense DCLRE1C variant was associated with V-gene and J-gene trimming of TCR beta chains, and the association was replicated in an independent cohort. In a later analysis, the rate of TCR association differed among HLA loci, with DRB1 alleles having the most associated TCRs and HLA-C alleles having the fewest. The study gave a list of over 150 TCR beta chains associated with cytomegalovirus. In vitro tests confirmed that three of the cytomegalovirus-associated TCR beta chains recognize cytomegalovirus antigens. Strong co-occurrence of HLA alleles, especially DR and DQ, made assigning TCR associations to individual alleles difficult. Correlated functional status among segregating V segments might reflect linkage disequilibrium, but an unknown experimental factor could not be ruled out. Most CMV-associated TCR beta chains appeared to be HLA-restricted in a later analysis, and the HLA associations seemed to be driven largely by CMV exposure. In a later analysis, HLA-associated TCR beta chains were found to be more clonally expanded and to have lower generation probabilities than equally common non-associated chains. A further reported finding was that TCR beta sequences accurately predicted the HLA-A and HLA-B alleles for most subjects in the first cohort. CMV serostatus was the only immune exposure information available for the cohort. It was suggested by the authors that the approach could potentially be generalized to other disease states and immunological phenotypes. In this cohort, only TCR beta chains were sequenced, and detectable features were limited by the absence of alpha or paired-chain data. The presence/absence analyses assumed that sequencing depth was roughly uniform across donors, and that assumption may not be true. The sequencing pipeline was judged likely to have produced a cluster of highly shared sequence variants as a technical artifact. The classifier was reported to diagnose cytomegalovirus status with high specificity and sensitivity in both the original cohort and the validation cohort. A later analysis associated roughly 17,000 TCR beta sequences with specific HLA alleles at a false discovery rate of 0.05. While some public TCRs were present in many individuals, most TCR sequences turned up only very rarely across donors. HLA typing was unavailable for some donors at each locus, so association tests used only the typed subset. The 87-base-pair reads could not distinguish some IMGT-functional V segments, including TRBV6-2 and TRBV6-3, so those segments were excluded. Several of the top co-occurrence clusters appeared to be linked to parvovirus B19, influenza, CMV and Epstein-Barr virus, according to a later analysis. Compared with the approximately 720-donor mean, donors in an Asian-associated ancestry cluster had fewer N-insertions in productive TCRs, according to a later genetic analysis. In an earlier analysis of approximately 600 of the donors, most TCR beta V segments were observed in productive rearrangements about 90% or about 30% of the time, broadly matching IMGT annotations. The earlier analysis of some 540 of the donors excluded approximately 17 rarely observed V segments, including chromosome 9 orphons, because counts were too low.

The sequence is built from TRBV7-9 and TRBJ2-1, and perhaps TRBD1 as D gene, on 6 matching bases. The material sequenced was PBMCs. The receptor's source is a woman in her 50s in good health and CMV-seronegative. The CDR3 amino acid sequence is: CASSLEARGNEQFF. Read as DNA, the sequence is TGTGCCAGCAGCTTAGAGGCCAGGGGCAATGAGCAGTTCTTC.